This T cell receptor (beta chain) was observed in a study of Graves' ophthalmopathy and Graves' hyperthyroidism. As the template, RNA transcripts were used to amplify TCR beta CDR3 regions. First-round RT-PCR used HTBI primers; second-round multiplex PCR followed. TCRdb redid the calling of the multiplex PCR reads with MiXCR, one entry per CDR3 protein. The repertoire holds a few hundred thousand distinct CDR3 sequences, with 15% as singletons. The clonotype originates from a woman between 18 and 29 years old with stable Graves' hyperthyroidism. Sequencing input: peripheral blood.

The CDR3 region is CASSWGNSNTEAFF. CDR3 coding DNA: TGTGCCAGCAGTTGGGGGAATTCGAACACTGAAGCTTTCTTT. The V call is TRBV12-3 or TRBV12-4, the J call TRBJ1-1, with a possible D match to TRBD1 (5 bases). This CDR3 is 14 amino acids long. Trimming pared 4 bases from V and 1 base from J, leaving 10 bases between.